The entry below gives a single TCR beta chain sequence along with its context. The antigen is unknown. Looked up from germline, CDR1 is SGHDT and CDR2 is YYEEEE. With V trimmed by 6 bases and J by 1 base, 12 bases remained unmatched. This CDR3 is 16 amino acids long. These data are taken from a study of T cell repertoires in cytomegalovirus infection. Study-level background: Shared public TCR beta signatures pointed to both CMV infection and a matching HLA type.

Overall study results and limits: Totalled public TCR beta family frequency picked out people who carried CMV plus the relevant HLA. Predominance within the ex vivo response was attributable to HLA-C-restricted CMV-specific TCR beta clonotypes.

TCRdb passed the reads through MiXCR, listing each CDR3 protein once. Found here are hundreds of thousands of distinct CDR3 sequences, 22% of them singletons; the top ten hold over 15%. The chain recombines TRBV5-6 with TRBJ1-2; TRBD1 aligns across 7 bases. This sequence originates from a human donor in good health (CMV status not recorded). Some clones in this sample may be carry-over from other donors' samples. Sequenced sample: CD8+ T cells from PBMCs. The CDR3 protein is CASIPGQSLINYGYTF. CDR3 nucleotide sequence: TGTGCCAGCATACCGGGACAGTCTTTGATTAACTATGGCTACACCTTC.